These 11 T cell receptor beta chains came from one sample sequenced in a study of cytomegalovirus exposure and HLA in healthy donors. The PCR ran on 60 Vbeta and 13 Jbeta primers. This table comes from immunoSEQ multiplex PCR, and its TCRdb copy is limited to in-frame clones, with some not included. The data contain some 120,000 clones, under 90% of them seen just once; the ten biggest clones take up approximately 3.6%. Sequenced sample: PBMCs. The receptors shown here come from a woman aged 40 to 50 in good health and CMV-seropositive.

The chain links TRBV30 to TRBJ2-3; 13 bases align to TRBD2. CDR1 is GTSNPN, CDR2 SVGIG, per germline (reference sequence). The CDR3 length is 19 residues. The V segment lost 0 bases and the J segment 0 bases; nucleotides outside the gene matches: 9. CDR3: CAWSVMYGTSGTSTDTQYF. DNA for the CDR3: TGTGCCTGGAGTGTAATGTATGGGACTAGCGGGACTAGCACAGATACGCAGTATTTT.

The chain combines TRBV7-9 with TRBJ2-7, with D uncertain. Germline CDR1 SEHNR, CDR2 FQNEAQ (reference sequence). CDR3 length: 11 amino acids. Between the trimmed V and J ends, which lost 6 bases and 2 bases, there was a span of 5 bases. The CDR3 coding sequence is TGTGCCAGCAGGTCAGCCTACGAGCAGTACTTC. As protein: CASRSAYEQYF.

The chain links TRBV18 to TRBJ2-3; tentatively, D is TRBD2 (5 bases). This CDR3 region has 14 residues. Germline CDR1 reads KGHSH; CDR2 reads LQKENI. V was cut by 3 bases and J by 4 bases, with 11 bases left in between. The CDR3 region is CASSPIGSSDTQYF. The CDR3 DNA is TGTGCCAGCTCACCTATTGGGAGTTCAGATACGCAGTATTTT.

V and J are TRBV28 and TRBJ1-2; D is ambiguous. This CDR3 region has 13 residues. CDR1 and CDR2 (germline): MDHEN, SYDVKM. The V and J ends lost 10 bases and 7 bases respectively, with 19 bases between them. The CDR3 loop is CAILSLGAVGYTF. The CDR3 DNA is TGTGCCATCCTTTCGTTGGGTGCGGTTGGCTACACCTTC.

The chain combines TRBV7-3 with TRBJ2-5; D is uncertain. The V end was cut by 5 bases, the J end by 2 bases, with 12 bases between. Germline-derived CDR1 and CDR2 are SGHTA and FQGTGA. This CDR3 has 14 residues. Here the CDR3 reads CASSPVASQETQYF. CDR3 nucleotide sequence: TGTGCCAGCAGCCCCGTTGCCAGTCAAGAGACCCAGTACTTC.

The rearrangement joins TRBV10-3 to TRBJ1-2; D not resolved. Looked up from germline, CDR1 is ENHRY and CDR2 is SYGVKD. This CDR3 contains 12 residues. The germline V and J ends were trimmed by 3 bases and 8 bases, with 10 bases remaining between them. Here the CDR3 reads CAISDGLSGYTF. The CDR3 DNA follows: TGTGCCATCAGTGATGGCTTGTCCGGCTACACCTTC.

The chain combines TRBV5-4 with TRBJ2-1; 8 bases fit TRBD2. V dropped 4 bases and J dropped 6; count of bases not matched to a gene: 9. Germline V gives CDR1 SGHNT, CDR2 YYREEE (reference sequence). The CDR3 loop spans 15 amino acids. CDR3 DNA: TGTGCCAGCAGCCATGAGCGGGAGACCGCCAATGAGCAGTTCTTC. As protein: CASSHERETANEQFF.

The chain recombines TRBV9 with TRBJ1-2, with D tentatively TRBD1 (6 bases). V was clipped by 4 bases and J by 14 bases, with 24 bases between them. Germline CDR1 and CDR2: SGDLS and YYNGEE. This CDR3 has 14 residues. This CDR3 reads CASSTTLMGDTVTF. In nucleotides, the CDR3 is TGTGCCAGCAGCACCACCCTGATGGGGGACACCGTAACCTTC.

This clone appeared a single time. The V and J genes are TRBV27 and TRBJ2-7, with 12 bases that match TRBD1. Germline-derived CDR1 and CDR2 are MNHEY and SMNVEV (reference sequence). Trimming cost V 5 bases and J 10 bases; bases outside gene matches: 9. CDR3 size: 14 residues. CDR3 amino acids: CASSPQGGQGAQYF. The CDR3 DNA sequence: TGTGCCAGCAGTCCTCAAGGGGGACAGGGGGCCCAGTACTTC.

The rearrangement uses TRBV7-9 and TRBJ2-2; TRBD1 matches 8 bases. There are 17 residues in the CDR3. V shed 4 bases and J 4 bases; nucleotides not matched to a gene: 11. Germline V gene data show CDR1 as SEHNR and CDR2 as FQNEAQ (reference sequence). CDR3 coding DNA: TGTGCCAGCAGCTCCCCCGACAGGGGAAGGGGCACCGGGGAGCTGTTTTTT. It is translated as CASSSPDRGRGTGELFF. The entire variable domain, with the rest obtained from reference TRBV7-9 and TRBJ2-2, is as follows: DTGVSQNPRHKITKRGQNVTFRCDPISEHNRLYWYRQTLGQGPEFLTYFQNEAQLEKSRLLSDRFSAERPKGSFSTLEIQRTEQGDSAMYLCASSSPDRGRGTGELFFGEGSRLTVL.

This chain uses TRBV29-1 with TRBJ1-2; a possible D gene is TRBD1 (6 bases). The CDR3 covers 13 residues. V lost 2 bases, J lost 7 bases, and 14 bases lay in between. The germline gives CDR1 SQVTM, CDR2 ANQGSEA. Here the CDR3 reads CSVESQGLVGYTF. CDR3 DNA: TGCAGCGTTGAAAGCCAGGGGCTGGTTGGCTACACCTTC.